This TCR beta chain appears in the sequencing data of a study of cytomegalovirus exposure and HLA in healthy donors. This clone was seen only a few times. Amplification used 60 Vbeta primers and 13 Jbeta primers. Clones were read by immunoSEQ multiplex PCR, and TCRdb kept only the in-frame ones, dropping some. The data hold approximately 220,000 clones, with less than 85% observed a single time. Germline V gives CDR1 MNHNS, CDR2 SASEGT. Trimming took 3 bases from V and 7 from J; bases not matched to a gene: 4. The CDR3 is 15 amino acids. This TCR came from a man in his late teens or twenties in good health and CMV-seronegative. The material sequenced was PBMCs. The chain has TRBV6-1 and TRBJ2-1; 12 bases align to TRBD2. The CDR3 spells CASSDGTSGWNEQFF. The CDR3 coding sequence is TGTGCCAGCAGTGACGGGACTAGCGGGTGGAATGAGCAGTTCTTC.